Sequencing of this T cell receptor beta chain was carried out in a study of blood T cell repertoires in COVID-19 (dated by TCRdb to 2020 to 2022). The study in broad terms: Samples covering the acute and convalescent phases of COVID-19 were provided by collaborators in the United States, Italy and Spain. Where available, HLA class I and class II types were taken from metadata supplied by the sample provider and were not determined by assay-based typing. The samples were drawn from two sources: the first 160 participants of the ongoing ImmuneRACE study, and 1,000 to 1,500 subjects contributed by 6 global collaborators. The material from the prospective study consisted of cDNA or gDNA derived from T cells, B-cell-depleted T cells, or PBMCs. A freely available public database, intended as a resource for researchers studying the immune response to SARS-CoV-2, is where the repertoires were released. Subjects who had been exposed to COVID-19, were actively infected with it, or had recovered from it provided the deeply sampled blood TCRbeta repertoires that made up the dataset. The sample metadata nearly always contained a de-identified subject ID, COVID-19 status, age in years and sex.

Each collaborating institution followed its own protocols to collect whole blood in K2EDTA tubes. For TCRbeta analysis, collaborators shipped samples as frozen whole blood, isolated PBMCs, or DNA extracted from either of those sample types. As regards this clone: No cognate antigen has been identified for it. No base-level quality is on record; no much larger clone is a single base apart.

The immunoSEQ Assay, a bias-controlled multiplex PCR, was used to amplify TCRbeta CDR3 regions from genomic DNA. The published analysis was carried out like this. The number of nucleated cells in each sample was estimated from the amplification of reference gene primers within the assay. To quantify the absolute abundance of each unique TCRbeta CDR3 rearrangement, sequence reads were collapsed and filtered. Productive Simpson clonality was computed per sample as the square root of Simpson's diversity index over productive rearrangements. TCRdb holds this immuneACCESS table with in-frame rearrangements only. Some clones are missing; in checked studies, unresolved V genes explain under half, and the rest has no known cause. V, J and clone size are taken as reported in that table, and D and trimming were inferred from the DNA itself. This sample holds about 130,000 clones; approximately 88% were observed only once. The ten top clones hold approximately 10% of the sample.

Study-wide conclusions, independent of this receptor: Clinical and demographic metadata were provided uncurated, with the amount varying by source and participant.

The CDR3 measures 18 amino acids from cysteine to phenylalanine. The DNA shown is the 54-base CDR3, in frame from base 1. Input material: peripheral blood. The sequence is built from TRBV12-2 and TRBJ1-1; TRBD1 was called by the table and not checked on the DNA. TRBV12-2 counts as a pseudogene. This TCR was recovered from a man aged 50 to 59 with acute or convalescent COVID-19. Here is the DNA: TGTGCAAGTCGCTTTCTCCGGGACAGGGGCATGTCGGGCACTGAAGCTTTCTTT. This codes for CASRFLRDRGMSGTEAFF.